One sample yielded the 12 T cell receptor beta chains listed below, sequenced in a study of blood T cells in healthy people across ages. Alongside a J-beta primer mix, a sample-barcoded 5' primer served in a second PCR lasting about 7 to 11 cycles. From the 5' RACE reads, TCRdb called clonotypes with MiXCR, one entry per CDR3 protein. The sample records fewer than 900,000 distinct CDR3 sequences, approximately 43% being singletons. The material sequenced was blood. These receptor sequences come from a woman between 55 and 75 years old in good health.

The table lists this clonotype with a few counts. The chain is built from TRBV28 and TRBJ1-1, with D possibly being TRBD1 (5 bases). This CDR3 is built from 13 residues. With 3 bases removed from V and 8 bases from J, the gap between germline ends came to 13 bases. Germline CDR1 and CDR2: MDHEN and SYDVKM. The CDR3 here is CASSFSGASEAFF. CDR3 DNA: TGTGCCAGCAGTTTTTCCGGGGCGAGCGAAGCTTTCTTT. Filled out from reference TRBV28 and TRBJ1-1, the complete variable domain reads DVKVTQSSRYLVKRTGEKVFLECVQDMDHENMFWYRQDPGLGLRLIYFSYDVKMKEKGDIPEGYSVSREKKERFSLILESASTNQTSMYLCASSFSGASEAFFGQGTRLTVV.

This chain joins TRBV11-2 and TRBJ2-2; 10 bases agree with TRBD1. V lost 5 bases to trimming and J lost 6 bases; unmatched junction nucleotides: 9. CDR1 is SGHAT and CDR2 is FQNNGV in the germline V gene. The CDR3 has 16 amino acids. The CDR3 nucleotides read TGTGCCAGCAGCCACGGGACAGGGGTGCGCGCCGGGGAGCTGTTTTTT. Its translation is CASSHGTGVRAGELFF.

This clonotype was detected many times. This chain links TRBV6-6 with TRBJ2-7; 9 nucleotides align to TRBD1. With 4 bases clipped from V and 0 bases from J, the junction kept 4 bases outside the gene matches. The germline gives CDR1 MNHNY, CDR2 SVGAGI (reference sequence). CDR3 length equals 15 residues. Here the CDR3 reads CASSSGTGNSYEQYF. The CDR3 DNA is TGTGCCAGCAGTTCTGGGACAGGGAACTCCTACGAGCAGTACTTC.

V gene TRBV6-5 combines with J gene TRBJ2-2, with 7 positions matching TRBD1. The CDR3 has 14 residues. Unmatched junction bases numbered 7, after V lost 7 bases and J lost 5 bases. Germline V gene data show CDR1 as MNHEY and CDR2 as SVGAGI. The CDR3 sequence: CASNPQGLTGELFF. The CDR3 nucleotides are TGTGCCAGCAACCCACAGGGGTTAACCGGGGAGCTGTTTTTT.

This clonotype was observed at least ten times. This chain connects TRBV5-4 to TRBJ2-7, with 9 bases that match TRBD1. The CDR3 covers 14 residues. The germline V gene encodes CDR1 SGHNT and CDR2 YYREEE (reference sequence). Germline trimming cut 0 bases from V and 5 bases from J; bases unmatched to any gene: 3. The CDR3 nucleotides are TGTGCCAGCAGCTTGGGGGACAGGGTCCACGAGCAGTACTTC. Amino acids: CASSLGDRVHEQYF.

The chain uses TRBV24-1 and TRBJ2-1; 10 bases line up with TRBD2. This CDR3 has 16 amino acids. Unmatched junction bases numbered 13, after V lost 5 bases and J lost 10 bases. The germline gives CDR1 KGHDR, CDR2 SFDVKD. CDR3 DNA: TGTGCCACCAGTGGCCTCTTAGCGGGAGGCTGGAAGGAGCAGTTCTTC. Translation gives CATSGLLAGGWKEQFF.

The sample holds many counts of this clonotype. CDR3 in amino acids: CSVKAGGNGEQYF. DNA of the CDR3: TGCAGCGTGAAAGCGGGAGGAAACGGCGAGCAGTACTTC. The chain joins TRBV29-1 to TRBJ2-7, with TRBD2 matching over 9 bases. The J segment lost 6 bases and the V segment lost 6 bases, leaving 9 bases of the junction unmatched. Germline loops: CDR1 SQVTM, CDR2 ANQGSEA. The CDR3 runs 13 residues.

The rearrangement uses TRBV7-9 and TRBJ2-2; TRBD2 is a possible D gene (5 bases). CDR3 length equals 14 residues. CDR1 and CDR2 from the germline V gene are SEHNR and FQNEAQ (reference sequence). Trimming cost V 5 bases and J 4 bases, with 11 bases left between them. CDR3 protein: CASSRTEATGELFF. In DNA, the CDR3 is TGTGCCAGCAGCCGGACTGAGGCCACCGGGGAGCTGTTTTTT.

This CDR3 reads CASSPAWGPPNEQFF. CDR3 nucleotides: TGTGCCAGCAGTCCAGCCTGGGGGCCCCCAAATGAGCAGTTCTTC. The V gene is TRBV5-6, the J gene TRBJ2-1; TRBD1 might be the D (6 bases). This CDR3 has 15 residues. Germline loops: CDR1 SGHDT, CDR2 YYEEEE. With 5 bases removed from V and 7 bases from J, the gap between germline ends came to 19 bases.

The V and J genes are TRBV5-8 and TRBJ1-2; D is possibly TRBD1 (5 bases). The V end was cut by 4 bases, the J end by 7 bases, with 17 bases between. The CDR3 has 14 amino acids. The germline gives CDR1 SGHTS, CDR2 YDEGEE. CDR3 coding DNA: TGTGCCAGCAGCCCTCGACGTCCTAGGGGTGGCTACACCTTC. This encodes CASSPRRPRGGYTF.

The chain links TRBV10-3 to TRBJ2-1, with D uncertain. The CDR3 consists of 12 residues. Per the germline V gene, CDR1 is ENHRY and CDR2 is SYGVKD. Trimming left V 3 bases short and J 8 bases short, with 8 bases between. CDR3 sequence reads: CAISETGYEQFF. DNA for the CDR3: TGTGCCATCAGTGAAACTGGCTATGAGCAGTTCTTC.

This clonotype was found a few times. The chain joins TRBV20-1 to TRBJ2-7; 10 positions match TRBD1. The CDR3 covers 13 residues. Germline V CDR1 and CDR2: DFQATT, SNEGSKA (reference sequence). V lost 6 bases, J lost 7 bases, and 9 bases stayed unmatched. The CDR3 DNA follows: TGCAGTGCAACCGGGACAGGGGCAAGGGAGCAGTACTTC. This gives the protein CSATGTGAREQYF.